This TCR beta chain stems from a study of shared clonotypes between healthy human individuals. Study information: The study drew on two women and three men aged 18 to 49 as donors.

Trimming pared 3 bases from V and 3 bases from J, leaving 10 bases between. From germline, CDR1 is SGHKS and CDR2 YYEKEE (reference sequence). The CDR3 runs 13 residues. Whole-study findings and limits: Relative to their counterparts shared across all four donors, non-shared clonotypes exhibited diminished generation probabilities. Since donors were few, the genetic and exposure-history diversity represented was limited.

A word on this clone: Antigen unknown.

Each sorted subset replicate got 200 ng genomic DNA, roughly 33,000 genomes. Some clones are missing from TCRdb's copy, which holds only in-frame ones; the method was immunoSEQ multiplex PCR. The data contain about 2.2 million clones, 90% to 95% of them seen just once; the ten biggest clones take up about 1.6%. CD8 cells regarded as naive lacked CD45RO, were positively chosen for CCR7, and omitted terminally differentiated effector memory CD45RA+ cells. This chain connects TRBV5-5 to TRBJ2-7; D ambiguous. Source material: naive CD8+ T cells from PBMCs. This receptor was taken from a man between 18 and 35 years old in good health. Some clones in this sample may be carry-over from other donors' samples. The CDR3: CASSSKGIYEQYF. In DNA form, the CDR3 reads TGTGCCAGCAGCTCAAAGGGCATCTACGAGCAGTACTTC.